The 31 T cell receptor beta chains presented below share a single source sample, sequenced in a study of blood T cell repertoires in COVID-19. Produced via immunoSEQ multiplex PCR; TCRdb's table is partial and in-frame only. The table includes some 250,000 clones, roughly 80% detected once. The sample consisted of peripheral blood. These receptors came from a woman under 30 with acute or convalescent COVID-19.

This clone occurred a few times. The rearrangement joins TRBV18 to TRBJ1-3; a possible D gene is TRBD1 (6 bases). This CDR3 is built from 19 residues. Germline CDR1 is KGHSH and CDR2 is LQKENI. Trimming took off 4 bases at V and 0 bases at J, with 22 bases between the two ends. This CDR3 is CASSQSIPHRAPSGNTIYF. The CDR3 region has the DNA TGTGCCAGCTCACAGAGCATTCCACACAGGGCCCCCTCTGGAAACACCATATATTTT.

This chain links TRBV5-4 with TRBJ1-1; D not resolved. The V and J ends lost 0 bases and 6 bases respectively, with 15 bases between them. CDR3 length equals 15 residues. Germline CDR1 SGHNT, CDR2 YYREEE (reference sequence). CDR3 coding DNA: TGTGCCAGCAGCTTGGGGGTCCCCGGCGGGCCTGAAGCTTTCTTT. Protein: CASSLGVPGGPEAFF.

The chain recombines TRBV5-8 with TRBJ2-5, with D possibly being TRBD2 (5 bases). Germline V CDR1 and CDR2: SGHTS, YDEGEE. This CDR3 spans 14 amino acids. V lost 2 bases and J lost 4, with 12 bases in between. The CDR3 sequence is CASSLGGFRETQYF. DNA of the CDR3: TGTGCCAGCAGCTTAGGAGGTTTTAGAGAGACCCAGTACTTC.

The rearrangement joins TRBV28 to TRBJ2-7; TRBD2 might be the D (6 bases). CDR3 length: 15 amino acids. Trimming pared 2 bases from V and 4 bases from J, leaving 15 bases between. Germline V gene data show CDR1 as MDHEN and CDR2 as SYDVKM. In nucleotides, the CDR3 is TGTGCCAGCAGTTTAGATCCGGGAGTAGGTTACGAGCAGTACTTC. Residues: CASSLDPGVGYEQYF.

This clone showed up just a few times. The V gene is TRBV18, the J gene TRBJ1-1; D may be TRBD1 (6 bases). Germline assignment: CDR1 KGHSH and CDR2 LQKENI. The CDR3 has 15 amino acids. Trimming pared 2 bases from V and 5 bases from J, leaving 15 bases between. CDR3 coding DNA: TGTGCCAGCTCACCAACTGGTGTACAGGGAACTGAAGCTTTCTTT. Translated, it gives CASSPTGVQGTEAFF.

The rearrangement links TRBV6-1 to TRBJ1-4; weak D call: TRBD1 (5 bases). Germline CDR1 MNHNS, CDR2 SASEGT. V lost 3 bases and J lost 10, with 18 bases in between. The CDR3 runs to 15 residues. CDR3 residues: CASSDWGGQGGKLFF. The CDR3 nucleotides read TGTGCCAGCAGTGATTGGGGGGGTCAAGGCGGAAAACTGTTTTTT.

This chain links TRBV5-6 with TRBJ2-7; TRBD2 aligns across 10 bases. J lost 3 bases, V lost 3 bases, and 0 bases had no gene match. Germline V CDR1 and CDR2: SGHDT, YYEEEE. The CDR3 consists of 13 residues. The CDR3 here is CASSSSGSYEQYF. The CDR3 nucleotides are TGTGCCAGCAGCTCTAGCGGGAGCTACGAGCAGTACTTC.

This clone has a single count. Because the CDR3's place on the DNA is in doubt, the DNA is left out and the CDR3 is given as listed by TCRdb. The V gene is TRBV6-1, the J gene TRBJ2-1; the D call TRBD1 from the table was never checked on the DNA. Including both end residues, the CDR3 is 13 amino acids long. Germline V gene sequence: CDR1 MNHNS, CDR2 SASEGT. CDR3: CASSEGVGTGTFF.

This chain joins TRBV14 and TRBJ2-7; no firm D call. Trimming took 4 bases from V and 2 from J, leaving 6 bases between them. Germline CDR1 reads SGHDN; CDR2 reads FVKESK. The CDR3 has 12 residues. Here the CDR3 DNA reads TGTGCCAGCAGCCCCACGGCCTACGAGCAGTACTTC. It specifies CASSPTAYEQYF.

The genes are TRBV7-9 and TRBJ2-7; 15 bases are a match to TRBD2. Germline assignment: CDR1 SEHNR and CDR2 FQNEAQ (reference sequence). The V and J ends lost 5 bases and 6 bases, in that order; junction bases with no gene match: 11. The CDR3 has 17 amino acids. CDR3 DNA sequence: TGTGCCAGCAGCCCGCCCCCGGGACTAGCGGGAGGATCCGAGCAGTACTTC. It yields the protein CASSPPPGLAGGSEQYF.

The chain has TRBV4-2 and TRBJ2-7, with D possibly TRBD1 on 5 matching bases. CDR3 length: 14 amino acids. The germline gives CDR1 LGHNA, CDR2 YNFKEQ. Trimming left V 1 base short and J 2 bases short, with 9 bases between. CDR3 sequence (DNA): TGTGCCAGCAGCCAAGCGACAGCCACCTACGAGCAGTACTTC. This translates into CASSQATATYEQYF.

CDR3: CASSYRLFVGGPEQYF. The CDR3 nucleotides read TGTGCCAGCAGTTACCGACTTTTTGTGGGAGGACCCGAGCAGTACTTC. The V call is TRBV28, the J call TRBJ2-7; possible D gene TRBD2, 6 bases. Per germline, CDR1 MDHEN and CDR2 SYDVKM. V was clipped by 4 bases and J by 6 bases, with 22 bases between them. This CDR3 contains 16 residues.

The rearrangement uses TRBV10-1 and TRBJ2-5, with D unclear. V dropped 2 bases and J dropped 0 bases, with 4 bases sitting between them. This CDR3 has 13 residues. The germline V gene encodes CDR1 WNHNN and CDR2 SYGVQD (reference sequence). In DNA, the CDR3 is TGCGCCAGCAGTGAGCCCAACCAAGAGACCCAGTACTTC. The encoded protein is CASSEPNQETQYF.

The chain has TRBV4-1 and TRBJ2-5, with D tentatively TRBD2 (5 bases). V was clipped by 0 bases and J by 3 bases, with 8 bases between them. Germline V gene data show CDR1 as MGHRA and CDR2 as YSYEKL. The CDR3 is 14 amino acids. The CDR3 sequence: CASSQDQLEETQYF. CDR3 DNA sequence: TGCGCCAGCAGCCAAGATCAACTAGAAGAGACCCAGTACTTC.

This clone was seen a few times. This chain connects TRBV29-1 to TRBJ2-3, with 7 bases identical to TRBD2. The germline V gene encodes CDR1 SQVTM and CDR2 ANQGSEA. V gave up 5 bases and J gave up 4 bases; unmatched junction bases: 9. CDR3 length: 14 amino acids. CDR3 nucleotides: TGCAGCGTTACCGCGGGAGCAACGTCAGATACGCAGTATTTT. Its protein product is CSVTAGATSDTQYF.

As for this clone: This could be a read error, since a much larger clone is one nucleotide away. This sequence joins TRBV3-1 (or the pseudogene TRBV3-2) and TRBJ2-3; 9 nucleotides match TRBD2. Germline trimming cut 4 bases from V and 5 bases from J; bases unmatched to any gene: 13. Germline CDR1 and CDR2: LGHDT and YNNKEL (reference sequence). The CDR3 loop spans 17 amino acids. The CDR3 sequence: CASSPAATSGNIDTQYF. CDR3 DNA: TGTGCCAGCAGCCCAGCCGCGACTAGCGGTAACATAGATACGCAGTATTTT.

The count of this clone is one. The gene calls are TRBV4-1 and TRBJ2-7; D gene unclear. V was pared by 1 base and J by 2 bases, with 6 bases between. Germline V gives CDR1 MGHRA, CDR2 YSYEKL. This CDR3 is 13 amino acids long. The CDR3: CASSQAETYEQYF. The CDR3 DNA reads as TGCGCCAGCAGCCAAGCGGAGACCTACGAGCAGTACTTC.

As for this clone: Other DNA variants within this sample encode the same CDR3. This chain links TRBV5-1 with TRBJ2-2; 10 bases align to TRBD2. V shed 4 bases and J 6 bases; nucleotides not matched to a gene: 9. The CDR3 is 16 residues long. CDR1 is SGHRS and CDR2 is YFSETQ in the germline V gene. Written as DNA, the CDR3 is TGCGCCAGCAGCACGCGGCTAGCGGGAGTTCCCGGGGAGCTGTTTTTT. It is translated as CASSTRLAGVPGELFF.

The J gene is TRBJ2-1, the V gene TRBV3-1 (or the pseudogene TRBV3-2), with D unresolved. The V gene lost 0 bases and the J gene lost 7 bases, with 7 bases spanning the gap. Germline lookup yields CDR1 LGHDT and CDR2 YNNKEL (reference sequence). The CDR3 runs to 13 residues. The CDR3 nucleotides are TGTGCCAGCAGCCAAGAAACCGAGAATGAGCAGTTCTTC. This gives the protein CASSQETENEQFF.

A few counts support this clone. The V call is TRBV20-1, the J call TRBJ1-1; D is uncertain. V was trimmed by 2 bases and J by 7 bases, leaving 5 bases between them. The CDR3 length is 10 residues. CDR1 and CDR2 (germline): DFQATT, SNEGSKA (reference sequence). This CDR3 is CSARLLEAFF. For the CDR3, the DNA is TGCAGTGCTAGACTTCTTGAAGCTTTCTTT.

V and J are TRBV3-1 (or the pseudogene TRBV3-2) and TRBJ1-6; D possibly corresponds to TRBD1 (5 bases). This CDR3 has 17 amino acids. V lost 0 bases and J lost 8, with 17 bases in between. From germline, CDR1 is LGHDT and CDR2 YNNKEL (reference sequence). The CDR3 region is CASSQDKTWQGYSPLHF. CDR3 DNA: TGTGCCAGCAGCCAAGATAAGACGTGGCAGGGATATTCACCCCTCCACTTT.

The V and J genes are TRBV7-2 and TRBJ2-7; D is unclear. V was pared by 3 bases and J by 0 bases, with 3 bases between. Germline CDR1 and CDR2: SGHTA and FQGNSA. The CDR3 runs to 12 residues. Here the CDR3 reads CASSFSSYEQYF. CDR3 bases: TGTGCCAGCAGCTTCTCCTCCTACGAGCAGTACTTC.

The CDR3 DNA sequence: TGTGCCAGCTCACCACCGGGGGCAGGGGGAGAAAAACTGTTTTTT. Translation gives CASSPPGAGGEKLFF. The chain combines TRBV18 with TRBJ1-4, with 7 bases identical to TRBD1. The V gene's germline CDR1 is KGHSH and CDR2 LQKENI. CDR3 size: 15 residues. J lost 8 bases, V lost 0 bases, and 6 bases had no gene match.

J is TRBJ2-7 and V is TRBV6-2 or TRBV6-3; no definite D call. Trimming shortened V by 3 bases and J by 7 bases, and 10 bases separated the two germline ends. CDR1 is MNHEY, CDR2 SVGEGT, per germline. The CDR3 extends over 12 amino acids. DNA for the CDR3: TGTGCCAGCAGTTATACCTTTCGGGAGCAGTACTTC. Translated, it gives CASSYTFREQYF.

The chain links TRBV19 to TRBJ1-5; 9 bases match TRBD1. Trimming took 6 bases from V and 7 from J; bases not matched to a gene: 7. Germline CDR1 is LNHDA and CDR2 is SQIVND (reference sequence). This CDR3 is built from 14 residues. The CDR3 is CASRDRQGVQPQHF. DNA for the CDR3: TGTGCCAGTAGGGACCGACAGGGGGTCCAGCCCCAGCATTTT.

V and J are TRBV6-5 and TRBJ1-4; TRBD1 agrees at 10 bases. J lost 9 bases, V lost 0 bases, and 4 bases had no gene match. From germline, CDR1 is MNHEY and CDR2 SVGAGI. This CDR3 comprises 15 residues. The CDR3 loop reads CASSYSRDRGKKLFF. In nucleotides, the CDR3 is TGTGCCAGCAGTTACTCGAGGGACAGGGGTAAAAAACTGTTTTTT.

The chain has TRBV28 and TRBJ2-7; the D is unclear. CDR1 and CDR2 from the germline V gene are MDHEN and SYDVKM. This CDR3 spans 16 amino acids. V shed 5 bases and J shed 0 bases, with 17 bases lying between them. CDR3 protein: CASSPLLAGSSYEQYF. Written as DNA, the CDR3 is TGTGCCAGCAGTCCACTCTTGGCAGGAAGCTCCTACGAGCAGTACTTC.

The sample holds one count of this clone. This chain links TRBV12-3 or TRBV12-4 with TRBJ2-1; D call uncertain. Trimming shortened V by 3 bases and J by 8 bases, and 5 bases separated the two germline ends. This CDR3 is built from 11 residues. The CDR3: CASSFIHEQFF. In nucleotides, the CDR3 is TGTGCCAGCAGTTTCATCCATGAGCAGTTCTTC.

CDR3 bases: TGTGCCAGCAGTTTAGTTTCTAGTGGGAGACCCCACGAGCAGTACTTC. Its protein is CASSLVSSGRPHEQYF. The V and J genes are TRBV28 and TRBJ2-7, with D perhaps matching TRBD2 (5 bases). The CDR3 is 16 residues long. Trimming left V 2 bases short and J 5 bases short, with 19 bases between. Germline values: CDR1 MDHEN, CDR2 SYDVKM.

The rearrangement links TRBV2 to TRBJ2-7, with 7 bases that match TRBD2. V dropped 3 bases and J dropped 0; count of bases not matched to a gene: 5. There are 15 residues in the CDR3. Germline lookup yields CDR1 SNHLY and CDR2 FYNNEI. The CDR3 sequence: CASSDGLAASYEQYF. The CDR3 DNA is TGTGCCAGCAGTGATGGGCTAGCGGCCTCCTACGAGCAGTACTTC.

The V and J genes are TRBV2 and TRBJ2-4; tentatively, D is TRBD2 (5 bases). The V gene lost 4 bases and the J gene lost 2 bases, with 15 bases spanning the gap. Germline V gene sequence: CDR1 SNHLY, CDR2 FYNNEI. This CDR3 region has 16 residues. CDR3 sequence: CASSVRRHQPKNIQYF. The CDR3 DNA follows: TGTGCCAGCAGTGTAAGGAGGCATCAACCCAAAAACATTCAGTACTTC.